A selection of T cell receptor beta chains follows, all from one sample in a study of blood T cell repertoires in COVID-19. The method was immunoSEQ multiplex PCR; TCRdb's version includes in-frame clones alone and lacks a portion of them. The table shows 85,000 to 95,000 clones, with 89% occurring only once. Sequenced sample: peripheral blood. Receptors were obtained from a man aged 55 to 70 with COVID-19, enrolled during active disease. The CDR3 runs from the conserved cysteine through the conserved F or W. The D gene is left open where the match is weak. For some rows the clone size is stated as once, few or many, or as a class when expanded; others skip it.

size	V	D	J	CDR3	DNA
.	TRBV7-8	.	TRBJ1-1	CASSSKGEGTMNTEAFF	TGTGCCAGCAGCTCCAAGGGGGAAGGGACCATGAACACTGAAGCTTTCTTT
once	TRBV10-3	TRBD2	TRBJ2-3	CAISGKGTSGSVGDTQYF	TGTGCCATCAGTGGGAAGGGGACTAGCGGGAGCGTGGGAGATACGCAGTATTTT
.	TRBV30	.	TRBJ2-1	CAWSVSEQFF	TGTGCCTGGAGTGTCTCTGAGCAGTTCTTC
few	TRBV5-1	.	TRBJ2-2	CASSLDYITGELFF	TGCGCCAGCAGCTTGGACTACATCACCGGGGAGCTGTTTTTT
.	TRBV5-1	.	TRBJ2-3	CASSFSGPEGTDTQYF	TGCGCCAGCAGCTTTAGCGGCCCCGAAGGGACAGATACGCAGTATTTT
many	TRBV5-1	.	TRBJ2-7	CASSLEGEGYEQYF	TGCGCCAGCAGCTTGGAGGGAGAGGGATACGAGCAGTACTTC
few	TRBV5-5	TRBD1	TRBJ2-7	CASSQLPDRANEQYF	TGTGCCAGCAGCCAACTCCCTGACAGGGCTAACGAGCAGTACTTC
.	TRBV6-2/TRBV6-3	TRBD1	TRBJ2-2	CASSYVGGRNTGELFF	TGTGCCAGCAGTTATGTAGGGGGCCGGAACACCGGGGAGCTGTTTTTT
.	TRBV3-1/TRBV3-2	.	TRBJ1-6	CASQRTDGDSPLHF	TGTGCCAGTCAGCGGACGGACGGTGATTCACCCCTCCACTTT
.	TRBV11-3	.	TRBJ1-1	CASSFRQALATEAFF	TGTGCCAGCAGCTTCAGACAGGCCTTAGCCACTGAAGCTTTCTTT
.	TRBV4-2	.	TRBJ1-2	CASSQDAGKGYTF	TGTGCCAGCAGCCAAGATGCGGGGAAAGGCTACACCTTC
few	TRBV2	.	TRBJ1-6	CASSKSSGRTYNSPLHF	TGTGCCAGCAGTAAGAGCTCAGGGAGGACCTATAATTCACCCCTCCACTTT
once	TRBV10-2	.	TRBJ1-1	CASSAHLGGDTEAFF	TGCGCCAGCAGTGCCCATCTCGGGGGTGACACTGAAGCTTTCTTT
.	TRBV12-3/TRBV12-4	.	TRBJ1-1	CASSLDRILEAFF	TGTGCCAGCAGCCTTGACAGGATCCTTGAAGCTTTCTTT
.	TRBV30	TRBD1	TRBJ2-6	CAWSKTGAGANVLTF	TGTGCCTGGAGTAAGACAGGGGCTGGGGCCAACGTCCTGACTTTC
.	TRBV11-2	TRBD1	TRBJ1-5	CASSRGQGGNQPQHF	TGTGCCAGCAGCCGGGGACAGGGTGGCAATCAGCCCCAGCATTTT
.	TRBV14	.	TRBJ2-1	CASSRRDAPLRKQFF	TGTGCCAGCAGCCGGCGGGACGCCCCGTTAAGGAAGCAGTTCTTC
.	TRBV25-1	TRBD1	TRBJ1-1	CASSGDRTIGTEAFF	TGTGCCAGCAGTGGGGACAGGACCATCGGCACTGAAGCTTTCTTT
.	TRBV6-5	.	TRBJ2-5	CASRRAAEEGETQYF	TGTGCCAGCAGGCGTGCAGCGGAAGAGGGAGAGACCCAGTACTTC
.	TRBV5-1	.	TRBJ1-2	CASSPGEGWNGYTF	TGCGCCAGCAGCCCGGGGGAGGGCTGGAATGGCTACACCTTC
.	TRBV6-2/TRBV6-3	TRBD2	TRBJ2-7	CASSPGLAGESSYEQYF	TGTGCCAGCAGTCCGGGACTAGCGGGGGAGAGCTCCTACGAGCAGTACTTC
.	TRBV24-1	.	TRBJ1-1	CATSLGGGDKTEAFF	TGTGCCACCTCCCTTGGGGGGGGAGACAAAACTGAAGCTTTCTTT
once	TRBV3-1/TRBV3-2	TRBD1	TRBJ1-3	CASSPGTGGGNTIYF	TGTGCCAGCAGCCCCGGGACAGGGGGAGGAAACACCATATATTTT
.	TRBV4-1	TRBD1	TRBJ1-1	CASSPRQGGNTEAFF	TGCGCCAGCAGCCCGCGACAGGGGGGGAACACTGAAGCTTTCTTT
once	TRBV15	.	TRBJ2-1	CATSRDRRTGPYNEQFF	TGTGCCACCAGCAGAGATCGAAGGACTGGGCCCTACAATGAGCAGTTCTTC
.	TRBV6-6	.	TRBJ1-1	CASILRQVENTEAFF	TGTGCCAGCATCCTTCGACAGGTTGAAAACACTGAAGCTTTCTTT
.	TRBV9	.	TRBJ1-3	CASSAGDSGNTIYF	TGTGCCAGCAGCGCAGGGGATTCTGGAAACACCATATATTTT
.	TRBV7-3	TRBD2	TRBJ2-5	CASSPGTSGRAEETQYF	TGTGCCAGCAGCCCCGGGACTAGCGGGAGGGCGGAGGAGACCCAGTACTTC
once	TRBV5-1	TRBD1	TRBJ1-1	CASSLGNSGTAMNTEAFF	TGCGCCAGCAGCTTGGGCAACTCCGGGACAGCTATGAACACTGAAGCTTTCTTT
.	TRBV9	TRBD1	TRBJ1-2	CASSEGQGRGYGYTF	TGTGCCAGCAGCGAGGGACAGGGAAGGGGCTATGGCTACACCTTC
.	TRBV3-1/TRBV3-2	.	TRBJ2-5	CASSGSLGGETQYF	TGTGCCAGCAGCGGGAGCCTTGGGGGGGAGACCCAGTACTTC
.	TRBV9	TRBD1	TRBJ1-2	CASSAPGGTGYTF	TGTGCCAGCAGCGCCCCAGGGGGCACTGGCTACACCTTC
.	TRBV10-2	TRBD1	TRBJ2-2	CASRKNRGDTGELFF	TGCGCCAGCAGGAAGAACAGGGGAGACACCGGGGAGCTGTTTTTT
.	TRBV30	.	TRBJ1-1	CARRIGQNTEAFF	TGTGCCCGGAGAATCGGACAGAACACTGAAGCTTTCTTT
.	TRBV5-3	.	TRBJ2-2	CAPSPRTGELFF	TGTGCCCCATCCCCCCGGACCGGGGAGCTGTTTTTT
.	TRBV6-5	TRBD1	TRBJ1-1	CASSYLQGATEAFF	TGTGCCAGCAGTTACCTACAGGGGGCTACTGAAGCTTTCTTT
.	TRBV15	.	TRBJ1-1	CATSRDTARTGTEAFF	TGTGCCACCAGCAGAGACACAGCCAGAACGGGAACTGAAGCTTTCTTT
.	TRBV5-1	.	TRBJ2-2	CASSLGPYTGELFF	TGCGCCAGCAGCTTGGGGCCCTACACCGGGGAGCTGTTTTTT
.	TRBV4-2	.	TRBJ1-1	CASSQRDSGNTEAFF	TGTGCCAGCAGCCAAAGGGACTCGGGGAACACTGAAGCTTTCTTT
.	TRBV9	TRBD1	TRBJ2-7	CASSRDRGIPEQYF	TGTGCCAGCAGCCGGGACAGGGGGATTCCCGAGCAGTACTTC
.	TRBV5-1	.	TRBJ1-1	CASSWTDSSTEAFF	TGCGCCAGCAGCTGGACGGACAGTTCGACTGAAGCTTTCTTT
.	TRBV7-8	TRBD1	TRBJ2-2	CASSLARGQGAGGELFF	TGTGCCAGCAGCTTAGCCCGAGGACAGGGGGCAGGCGGGGAGCTGTTTTTT
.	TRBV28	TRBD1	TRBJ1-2	CASSLYGTGGNYGYTF	TGTGCCAGCAGTTTATACGGGACAGGGGGAAACTATGGCTACACCTTC
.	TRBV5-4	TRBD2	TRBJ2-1	CASSPGGAGVSYNEQFF	TGTGCCAGCAGCCCCGGTGGAGCGGGGGTTTCCTACAATGAGCAGTTCTTC
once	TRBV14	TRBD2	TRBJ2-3	CASRALADTQYF	TGTGCCAGCAGGGCACTAGCGGACACGCAGTATTTT
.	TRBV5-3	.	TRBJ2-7	CARSLERTGYEQYF	TGTGCCAGAAGCTTGGAGCGGACGGGCTACGAGCAGTACTTC
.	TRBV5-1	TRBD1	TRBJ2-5	CASSAGQDWETQYF	TGCGCCAGCAGCGCCGGACAGGATTGGGAGACCCAGTACTTC
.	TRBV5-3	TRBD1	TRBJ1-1	CARSDRTGSVTEAFF	TGTGCCAGAAGCGATAGGACAGGGTCGGTCACTGAAGCTTTCTTT
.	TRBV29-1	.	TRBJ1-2	CSGELNYGYTF	TGCAGCGGAGAGCTCAACTATGGCTACACCTTC
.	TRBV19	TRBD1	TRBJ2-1	CASSTAGTGGYNEQFF	TGTGCCAGTAGTACCGCCGGGACAGGGGGTTACAATGAGCAGTTCTTC
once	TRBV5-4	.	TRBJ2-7	CASSLGQDYEQYF	TGTGCCAGCAGCTTGGGTCAGGACTACGAGCAGTACTTC
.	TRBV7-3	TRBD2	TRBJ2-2	CASSRNSAGGAGGELFF	TGTGCCAGCAGCCGTAATTCGGCGGGAGGGGCCGGCGGGGAGCTGTTTTTT
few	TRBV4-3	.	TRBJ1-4	CASSQDPAGSDEKLFF	TGCGCCAGCAGCCAAGACCCCGCGGGGTCGGATGAAAAACTGTTTTTT